The clone carrying this T cell receptor (beta chain) was counted only a few times. Its antigen is not identified. TCRdb fed the reads into MiXCR, producing one record per CDR3 protein. Here the sample spans some 940,000 distinct CDR3 sequences, under 40% being singletons. The data were obtained in a study of T cell repertoires in cytomegalovirus infection. Germline V gene lookup returns CDR1 KGHDR and CDR2 SFDVKD. Trimming removed 3 bases from V and 3 bases from J; junction bases left unmatched: 6. The CDR3 spans 17 residues. This specimen consisted of cultured CD8+ T cells from PBMCs, obtained from culture after CMV antigen stimulation. This sequence originates from a human donor in good health (CMV status not recorded). Some clones in this sample may be carry-over from other donors' samples. The chain combines TRBV24-1 with TRBJ2-1; 11 bases align to TRBD2. The chain's CDR3 is CATSDPSTSGGYNEQFF. DNA of the CDR3: TGTGCCACCAGTGATCCCTCTACTAGCGGGGGCTACAATGAGCAGTTCTTC.